The rows below give T cell receptor beta chains drawn from one sample of a study of cytomegalovirus exposure and HLA in healthy donors. Clones were read by immunoSEQ multiplex PCR, and TCRdb kept only the in-frame ones, dropping some. The table includes about 120,000 clones, roughly four fifths detected once. The specimen was PBMCs. The receptors derive from a man aged 40-49 years in good health and CMV-seronegative. The conserved cysteine and the conserved F or W are not part of the CDR3 here. The D gene is left open where the match is weak. Not every row has a clone size; where given, it reads once, few, many or a size class.

J gene	CDR3 length	D gene	V gene	clone size	CDR3 protein
TRBJ1-4	13	NA	TRBV11-2	NA	ASSLASTGSEKLF
TRBJ2-1	15	NA	TRBV5-4	NA	ASSLGQRLSSYNEQF
TRBJ2-7	11	NA	TRBV11-2	NA	ASSLQDPYEQY
TRBJ1-3	14	NA	TRBV11-2	few	ASSLVGPYSGNTIY
TRBJ2-3	11	NA	TRBV4-3	NA	ASSRQLTDTQY
TRBJ2-5	16	NA	TRBV18	few	ASSSPETWRGPRETQY
TRBJ1-2	11	TRBD1	TRBV29-1	few	SVLDRANYGYT
TRBJ1-6	12	TRBD1	TRBV30	NA	AWTADRGYSPLH
TRBJ2-2	14	NA	TRBV7-9	once	SSSSAGAPNTGELF
TRBJ2-3	10	NA	TRBV28	NA	ASSTAADTQY
TRBJ2-3	13	NA	TRBV7-9	NA	ASSLGWDTTDTQY
TRBJ2-7	11	NA	TRBV2	NA	ASHVVSAYEQY
TRBJ2-5	11	NA	TRBV6-5	NA	ASKTPGQETQY
TRBJ1-1	12	TRBD1	TRBV28	NA	ASSPTGDRTEAF
TRBJ1-1	12	NA	TRBV18	once	ASSPGSEGTEAF
TRBJ2-5	13	TRBD2	TRBV9	NA	ASSVTSGVQATQY
TRBJ2-1	12	NA	TRBV7-2	once	ASSLRGGDNEQF
TRBJ2-5	12	TRBD2	TRBV27	NA	ASRGLAGSETQY
TRBJ1-1	13	TRBD1	TRBV18	NA	ASSSSQGLNTEAF
TRBJ1-5	14	NA	TRBV19	NA	ASSILRVTASQPQH
TRBJ1-1	13	NA	TRBV5-1	once	ASSSGQIMNTEAF
TRBJ2-2	15	TRBD1	TRBV18	NA	ASSLLPGQGNTGELF
TRBJ1-2	11	NA	TRBV7-8	NA	ASSPRVDYGYT
TRBJ1-1	12	TRBD1	TRBV7-9	NA	ASSFDRGGTEAF
TRBJ2-1	14	TRBD1	TRBV5-1	NA	ASSLSRGQGRNEQF
TRBJ2-1	13	TRBD2	TRBV27	few	ASSLSLAGFAEQF
TRBJ2-1	16	TRBD2	TRBV7-9	NA	ASSLKGLAGSSYNEQF
TRBJ2-5	15	NA	TRBV28	NA	ASSFLTRTHFRETQY
TRBJ1-1	10	NA	TRBV30	NA	AWATMNTEAF
TRBJ2-2	11	NA	TRBV28	NA	ASHRGGTGELF
TRBJ2-1	12	NA	TRBV27	NA	ASSRVGVFNEQF
TRBJ2-2	10	NA	TRBV28	NA	ASSQGSGELF
TRBJ2-5	13	NA	TRBV9	NA	ASSTQPNPQETQY
TRBJ1-1	13	NA	TRBV5-8	NA	ASSLVIGAGTEAF
TRBJ2-7	14	TRBD1	TRBV10-3	few	AISESRDRSSYEQY
TRBJ2-1	12	NA	TRBV5-4	NA	ASKGESSYNEQF